This T cell receptor (beta chain) derives from a study of blood T cell repertoires in COVID-19. Study at large: Both acute and convalescent COVID-19 samples were obtained from the United States, Italy and Spain. PBMCs, B-cell-depleted T cells, or T cells were the source of the cDNA or gDNA that made up the material.

This CDR3 comprises 13 residues. Trimming cost V 5 bases and J 3 bases, with 11 bases left between them. CDR1 and CDR2 from the germline V gene are SGHTA and FQGNSA. Original analysis: Reference gene primer amplification gave estimated nucleated cell counts. TCRdb keeps only in-frame clones here, not all; method: immunoSEQ multiplex PCR. That table supplies the V and J calls and clone size; D and trimming were determined from the DNA. Among hundreds of thousands of clones listed, approximately 80% were seen once. The sequence was obtained from a woman of 80 years or more with acute or convalescent COVID-19. The chain employs TRBV7-2 and TRBJ2-7, with a tentative D call TRBD1 (5 bases). Material: peripheral blood. The chain's CDR3 is CASSAPGNYEQYF. The DNA for the CDR3 is TGTGCCAGCAGCGCCCCAGGGAACTACGAGCAGTACTTC. The full variable domain, completed using reference TRBV7-2 and TRBJ2-7, is GAGVSQSPSNKVTEKGKDVELRCDPISGHTALYWYRQSLGQGLEFLIYFQGNSAPDKSGLPSDRFSAERTGGSVSTLTIQRTQQEDSAVYLCASSAPGNYEQYFGPGTRLTVT.